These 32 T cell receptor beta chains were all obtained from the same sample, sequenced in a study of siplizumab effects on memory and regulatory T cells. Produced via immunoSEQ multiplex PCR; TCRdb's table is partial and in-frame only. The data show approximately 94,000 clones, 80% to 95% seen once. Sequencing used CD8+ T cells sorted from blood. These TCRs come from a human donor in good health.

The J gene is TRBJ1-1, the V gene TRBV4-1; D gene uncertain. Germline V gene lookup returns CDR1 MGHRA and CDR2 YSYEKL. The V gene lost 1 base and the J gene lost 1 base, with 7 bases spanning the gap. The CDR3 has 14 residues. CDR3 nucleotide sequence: TGCGCCAGCAGCCAAGGAGTGGGGAACACTGAAGCTTTCTTT. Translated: CASSQGVGNTEAFF.

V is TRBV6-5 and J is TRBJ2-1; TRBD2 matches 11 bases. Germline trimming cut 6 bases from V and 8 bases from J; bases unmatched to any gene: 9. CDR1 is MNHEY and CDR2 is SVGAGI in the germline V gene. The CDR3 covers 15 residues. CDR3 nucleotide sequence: TGTGCCAGCAGGGGGACTAGCGGTAGTATCGATGAGCAGTTCTTC. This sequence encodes CASRGTSGSIDEQFF.

Written as DNA, the CDR3 is TGCGCCAGCAGCCAAGGGCGCAGTCAAGAGACCCAGTACTTC. It specifies CASSQGRSQETQYF. V and J are TRBV4-1 and TRBJ2-5; D not resolved. CDR1 and CDR2 from the germline V gene are MGHRA and YSYEKL. V lost 1 base to trimming and J lost 2 bases, with 8 bases between them. There are 14 residues in the CDR3.

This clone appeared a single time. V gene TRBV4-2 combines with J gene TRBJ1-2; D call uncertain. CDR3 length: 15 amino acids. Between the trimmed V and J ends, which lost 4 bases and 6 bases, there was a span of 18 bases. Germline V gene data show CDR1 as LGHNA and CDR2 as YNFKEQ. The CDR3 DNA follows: TGTGCCAGCAGCCGAAACCGGGCCTCTGGGGATGGCTACACCTTC. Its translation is CASSRNRASGDGYTF.

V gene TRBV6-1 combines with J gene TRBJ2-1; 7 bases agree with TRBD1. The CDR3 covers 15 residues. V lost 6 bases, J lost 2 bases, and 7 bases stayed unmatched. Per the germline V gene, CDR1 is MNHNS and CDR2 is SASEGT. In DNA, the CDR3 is TGTGCCAGCAGGGTACACAGGGGCCCCTACAATGAGCAGTTCTTC. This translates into CASRVHRGPYNEQFF.

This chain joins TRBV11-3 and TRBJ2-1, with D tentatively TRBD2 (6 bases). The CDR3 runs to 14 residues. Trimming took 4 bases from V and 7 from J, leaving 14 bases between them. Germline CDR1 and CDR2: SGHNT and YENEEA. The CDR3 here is CASSSPRETNEQFF. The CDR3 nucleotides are TGTGCCAGCAGCTCTCCCCGGGAGACGAATGAGCAGTTCTTC.

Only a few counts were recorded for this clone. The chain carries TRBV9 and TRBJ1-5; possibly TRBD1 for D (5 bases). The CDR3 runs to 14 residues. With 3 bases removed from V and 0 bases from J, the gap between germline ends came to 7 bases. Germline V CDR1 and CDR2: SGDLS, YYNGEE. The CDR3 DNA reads TGTGCCAGCAGCGAAGGACATAGCAATCAGCCCCAGCATTTT. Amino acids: CASSEGHSNQPQHF.

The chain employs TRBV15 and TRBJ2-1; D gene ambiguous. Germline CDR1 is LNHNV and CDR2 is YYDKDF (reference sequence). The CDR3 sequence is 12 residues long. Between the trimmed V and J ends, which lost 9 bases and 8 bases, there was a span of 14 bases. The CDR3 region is CATSAPGDEQFF. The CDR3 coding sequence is TGTGCCACTTCCGCTCCTGGGGATGAGCAGTTCTTC.

Here the CDR3 reads CASSHTGASQGYTF. CDR3 coding DNA: TGTGCCAGCAGCCATACAGGGGCCTCTCAGGGCTACACCTTC. The J gene is TRBJ1-2, the V gene TRBV5-5, with 7 bases matching TRBD1. The V and J ends lost 4 bases and 8 bases, in that order; junction bases with no gene match: 11. The CDR3 runs 14 residues. Germline V gene data show CDR1 as SGHKS and CDR2 as YYEKEE (reference sequence).

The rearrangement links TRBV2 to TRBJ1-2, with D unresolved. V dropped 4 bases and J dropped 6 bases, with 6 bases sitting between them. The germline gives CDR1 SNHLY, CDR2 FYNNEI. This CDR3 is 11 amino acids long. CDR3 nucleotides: TGTGCCAGCAGTGTCCAGCATGGCTACACCTTC. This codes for CASSVQHGYTF.

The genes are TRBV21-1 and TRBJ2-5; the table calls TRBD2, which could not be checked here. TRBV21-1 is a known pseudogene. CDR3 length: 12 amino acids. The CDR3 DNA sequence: TGTGCCAGCAGCGAGGGTAGGGAGACCCAGTACTTC. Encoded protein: CASSEGRETQYF.

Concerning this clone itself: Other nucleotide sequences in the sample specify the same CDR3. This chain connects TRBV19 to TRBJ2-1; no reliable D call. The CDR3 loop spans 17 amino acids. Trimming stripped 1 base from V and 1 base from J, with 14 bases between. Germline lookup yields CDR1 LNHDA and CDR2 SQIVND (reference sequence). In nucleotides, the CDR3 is TGTGCCAGTAGTATAGGCTTAGCAGGAACTTCCTACAATGAGCAGTTCTTC. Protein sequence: CASSIGLAGTSYNEQFF.

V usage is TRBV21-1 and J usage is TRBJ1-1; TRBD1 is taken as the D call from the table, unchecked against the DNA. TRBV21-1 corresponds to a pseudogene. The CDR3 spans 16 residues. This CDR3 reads CASSKGGQGMNTEAFF. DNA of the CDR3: TGTGCCAGCAGCAAAGGGGGACAGGGTATGAACACTGAAGCTTTCTTT.

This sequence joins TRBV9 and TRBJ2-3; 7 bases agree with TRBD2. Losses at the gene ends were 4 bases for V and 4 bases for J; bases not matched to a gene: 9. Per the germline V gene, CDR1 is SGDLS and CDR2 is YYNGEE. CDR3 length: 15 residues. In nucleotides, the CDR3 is TGTGCCAGCAGCACCGGGACTACTGGCGCAGATACGCAGTATTTT. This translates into CASSTGTTGADTQYF.

Here the CDR3 DNA reads TGTGCCAGCAGTTTGGTAGCGGGGGGGCAAAATGAGCAGTTCTTC. It encodes CASSLVAGGQNEQFF. The gene calls are TRBV27 and TRBJ2-1, with 11 nucleotides matching TRBD2. The CDR3 runs 15 residues. The V and J ends lost 3 bases and 7 bases, in that order; junction bases with no gene match: 5. The germline gives CDR1 MNHEY, CDR2 SMNVEV (reference sequence).

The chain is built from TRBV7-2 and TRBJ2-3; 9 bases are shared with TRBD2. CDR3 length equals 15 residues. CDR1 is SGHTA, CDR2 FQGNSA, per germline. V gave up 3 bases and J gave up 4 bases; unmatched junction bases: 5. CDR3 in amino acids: CASSFGTSLADTQYF. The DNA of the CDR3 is TGTGCCAGCAGCTTCGGGACTAGCCTGGCAGATACGCAGTATTTT.

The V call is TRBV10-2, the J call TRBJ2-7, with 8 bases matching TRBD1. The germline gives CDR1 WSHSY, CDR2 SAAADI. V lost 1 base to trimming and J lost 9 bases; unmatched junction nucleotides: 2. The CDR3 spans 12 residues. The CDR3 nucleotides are TGCGCCAGCAGTGAGTGGACAGGGTGGCAGTACTTC. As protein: CASSEWTGWQYF.

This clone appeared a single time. The CDR3 region has the DNA TGTGCCAGCAGTTACTCGAGGGAAGTGAACTATGGCTACACCTTC. Amino acids: CASSYSREVNYGYTF. This sequence joins TRBV6-5 and TRBJ1-2; D not resolved. Germline assignment: CDR1 MNHEY and CDR2 SVGAGI. This CDR3 spans 15 amino acids. The V gene lost 0 bases and the J gene lost 2 bases, with 10 bases spanning the gap.

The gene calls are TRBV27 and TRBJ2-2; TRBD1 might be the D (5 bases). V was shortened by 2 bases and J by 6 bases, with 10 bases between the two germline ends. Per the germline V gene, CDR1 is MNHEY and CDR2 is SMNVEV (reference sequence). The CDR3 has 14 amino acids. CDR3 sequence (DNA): TGTGCCAGCAGTTTAGGGGCACTCGCCGGGGAGCTGTTTTTT. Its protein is CASSLGALAGELFF.

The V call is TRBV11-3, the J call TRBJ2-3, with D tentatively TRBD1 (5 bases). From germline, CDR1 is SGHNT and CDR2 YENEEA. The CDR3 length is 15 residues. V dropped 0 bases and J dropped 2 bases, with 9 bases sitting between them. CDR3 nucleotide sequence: TGTGCCAGCAGCTTAGATCAGGGTATCACAGATACGCAGTATTTT. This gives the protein CASSLDQGITDTQYF.

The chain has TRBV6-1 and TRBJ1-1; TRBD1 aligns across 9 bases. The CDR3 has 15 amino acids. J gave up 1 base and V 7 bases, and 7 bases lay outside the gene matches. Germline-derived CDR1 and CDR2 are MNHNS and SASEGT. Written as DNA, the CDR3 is TGTGCCAGCACCCGCGACAGGGGGTGGAACACTGAAGCTTTCTTT. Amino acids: CASTRDRGWNTEAFF.

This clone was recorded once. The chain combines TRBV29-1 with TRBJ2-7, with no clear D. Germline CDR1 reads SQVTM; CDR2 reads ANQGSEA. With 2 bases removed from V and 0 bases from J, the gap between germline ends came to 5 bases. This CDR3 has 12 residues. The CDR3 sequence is CSVETNSYEQYF. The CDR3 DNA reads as TGCAGCGTTGAAACGAACTCCTACGAGCAGTACTTC.

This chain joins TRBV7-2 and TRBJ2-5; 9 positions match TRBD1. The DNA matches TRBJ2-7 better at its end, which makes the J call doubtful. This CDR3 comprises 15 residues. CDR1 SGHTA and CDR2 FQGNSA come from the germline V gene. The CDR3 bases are TGTGCCAGCAGCCGTACGGGGACAGGGACCTACGAGCAGTACTTC. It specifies CASSRTGTGTYEQYF.

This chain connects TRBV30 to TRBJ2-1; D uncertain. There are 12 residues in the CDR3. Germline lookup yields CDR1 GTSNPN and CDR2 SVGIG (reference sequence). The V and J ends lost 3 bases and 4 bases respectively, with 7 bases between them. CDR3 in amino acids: CAWRDHYNEQFF. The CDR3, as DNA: TGTGCCTGGAGAGACCATTACAATGAGCAGTTCTTC.

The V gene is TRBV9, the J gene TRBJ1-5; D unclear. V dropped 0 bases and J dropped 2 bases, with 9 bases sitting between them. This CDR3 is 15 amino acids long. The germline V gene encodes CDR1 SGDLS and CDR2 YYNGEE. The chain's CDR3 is CASSVGLGGNQPQHF. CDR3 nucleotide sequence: TGTGCCAGCAGCGTAGGACTTGGGGGCAATCAGCCCCAGCATTTT.

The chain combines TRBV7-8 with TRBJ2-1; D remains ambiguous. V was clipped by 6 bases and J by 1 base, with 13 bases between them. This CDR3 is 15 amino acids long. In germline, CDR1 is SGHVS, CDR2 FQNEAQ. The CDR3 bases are TGTGCCAGCAGTTATTACTCCGGATCCTACAATGAGCAGTTCTTC. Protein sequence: CASSYYSGSYNEQFF.

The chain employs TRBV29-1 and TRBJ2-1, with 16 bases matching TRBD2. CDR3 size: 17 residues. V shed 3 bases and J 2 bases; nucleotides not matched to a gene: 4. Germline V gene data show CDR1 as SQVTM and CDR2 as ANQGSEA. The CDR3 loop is CSVEGLAGGVAYNEQFF. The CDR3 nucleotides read TGCAGCGTTGAGGGACTAGCGGGAGGGGTTGCCTACAATGAGCAGTTCTTC.

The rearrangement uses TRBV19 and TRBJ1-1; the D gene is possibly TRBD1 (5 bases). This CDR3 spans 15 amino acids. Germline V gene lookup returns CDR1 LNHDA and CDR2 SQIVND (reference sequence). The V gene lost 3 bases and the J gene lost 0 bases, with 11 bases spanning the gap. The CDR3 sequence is CASSIIAGMNTEAFF. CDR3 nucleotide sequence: TGTGCCAGTAGTATTATTGCAGGGATGAACACTGAAGCTTTCTTT.

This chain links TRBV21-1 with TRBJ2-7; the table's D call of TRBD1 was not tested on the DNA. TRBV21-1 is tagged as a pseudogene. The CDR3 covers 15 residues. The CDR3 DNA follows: TGTGCCAGCAGTGGACAGTCCCGCGCCCACTACGAGCAGTACTTC. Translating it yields CASSGQSRAHYEQYF.

This CDR3 reads CASSLTSIDTYTGELFF. As DNA, the CDR3 is TGTGCCAGCAGCTTGACTTCAATCGACACGTACACCGGGGAGCTGTTTTTT. This chain uses TRBV5-6 with TRBJ2-2; D unresolved. V was clipped by 1 base and J by 3 bases, with 16 bases between them. Germline CDR1 and CDR2: SGHDT and YYEEEE. The CDR3 runs 17 residues.

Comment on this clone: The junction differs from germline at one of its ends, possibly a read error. CDR3 region: CASSDGTENSEAFF. For the CDR3, the DNA is TGTGCCAGCAGTGACGGGACAGAGAACAGTGAAGCTTTCTTT. V and J are TRBV6-4 and TRBJ1-1, with 7 bases matching TRBD1. CDR1 is MRHNA, CDR2 SNTAGT, per germline. This CDR3 contains 14 residues.

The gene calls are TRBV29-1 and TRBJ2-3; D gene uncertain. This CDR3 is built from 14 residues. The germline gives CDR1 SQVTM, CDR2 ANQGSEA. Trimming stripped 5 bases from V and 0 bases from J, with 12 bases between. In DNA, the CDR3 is TGCAGCGTTCCCCACTGGGCGAGCACAGATACGCAGTATTTT. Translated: CSVPHWASTDTQYF.